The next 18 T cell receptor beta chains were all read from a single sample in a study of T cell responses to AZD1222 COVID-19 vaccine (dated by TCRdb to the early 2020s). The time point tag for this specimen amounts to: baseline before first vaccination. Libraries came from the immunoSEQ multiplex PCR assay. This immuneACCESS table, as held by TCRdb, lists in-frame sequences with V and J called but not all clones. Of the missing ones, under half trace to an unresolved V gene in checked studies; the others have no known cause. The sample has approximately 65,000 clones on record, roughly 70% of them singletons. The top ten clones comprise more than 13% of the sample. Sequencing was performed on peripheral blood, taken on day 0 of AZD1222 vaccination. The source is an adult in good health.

CDR3 amino acids: CASSMTGTEQYF. The CDR3 DNA reads as TGTGCCAGCAGCATGACAGGGACCGAGCAGTACTTC. The chain joins TRBV11-3 to TRBJ2-7; 7 nucleotides agree with TRBD1. The ends lost 5 bases at V and 6 bases at J; junction bases unmatched: 4. Per germline, CDR1 SGHNT and CDR2 YENEEA. The CDR3 has 12 residues. The entire variable domain, with the rest obtained from reference TRBV11-3 and TRBJ2-7, is as follows: EAGVVQSPRYKIIEKKQPVAFWCNPISGHNTLYWYLQNLGQGPELLIRYENEEAVDDSQLPKDRFSAERLKGVDSTLKIQPAELGDSAVYLCASSMTGTEQYFGPGTRLTVT.

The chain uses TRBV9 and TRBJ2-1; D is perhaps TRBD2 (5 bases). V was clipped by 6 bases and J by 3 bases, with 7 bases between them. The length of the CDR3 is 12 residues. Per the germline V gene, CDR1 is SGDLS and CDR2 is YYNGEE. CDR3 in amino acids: CASNAGYNEQFF. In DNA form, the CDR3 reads TGTGCCAGCAACGCGGGCTACAATGAGCAGTTCTTC.

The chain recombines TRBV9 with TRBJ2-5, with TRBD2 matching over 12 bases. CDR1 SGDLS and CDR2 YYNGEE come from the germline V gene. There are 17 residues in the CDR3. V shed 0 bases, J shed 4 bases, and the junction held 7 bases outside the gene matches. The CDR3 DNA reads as TGTGCCAGCAGCGTAGCGGCTAGCGGGGGGGCCGGAGAGACCCAGTACTTC. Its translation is CASSVAASGGAGETQYF.

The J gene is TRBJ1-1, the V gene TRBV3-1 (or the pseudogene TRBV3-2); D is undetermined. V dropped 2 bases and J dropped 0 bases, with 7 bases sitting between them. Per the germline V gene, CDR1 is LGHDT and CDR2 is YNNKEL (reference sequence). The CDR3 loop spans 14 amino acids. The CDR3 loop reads CASSQISMNTEAFF. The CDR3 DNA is TGTGCCAGCAGCCAAATAAGTATGAACACTGAAGCTTTCTTT.

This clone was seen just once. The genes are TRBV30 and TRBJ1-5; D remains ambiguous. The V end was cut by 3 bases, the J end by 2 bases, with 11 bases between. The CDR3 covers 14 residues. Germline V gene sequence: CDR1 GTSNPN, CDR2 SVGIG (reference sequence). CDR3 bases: TGTGCCTGGAGCACCGGTAATGGCAATCAGCCCCAGCATTTT. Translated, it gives CAWSTGNGNQPQHF.

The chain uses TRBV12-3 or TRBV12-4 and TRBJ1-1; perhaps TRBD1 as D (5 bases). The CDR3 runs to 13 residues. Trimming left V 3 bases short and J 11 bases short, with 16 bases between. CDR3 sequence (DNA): TGTGCCAGCAGTTTCTACCCCCCGGACACGGCTTTCTTT. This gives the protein CASSFYPPDTAFF.

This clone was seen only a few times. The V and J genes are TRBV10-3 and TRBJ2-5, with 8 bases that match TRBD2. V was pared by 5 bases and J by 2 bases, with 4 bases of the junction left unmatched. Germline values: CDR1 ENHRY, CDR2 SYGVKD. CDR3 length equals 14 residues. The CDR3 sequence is CAISLAGRQETQYF. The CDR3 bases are TGTGCCATCAGTTTAGCGGGGCGGCAAGAGACCCAGTACTTC.

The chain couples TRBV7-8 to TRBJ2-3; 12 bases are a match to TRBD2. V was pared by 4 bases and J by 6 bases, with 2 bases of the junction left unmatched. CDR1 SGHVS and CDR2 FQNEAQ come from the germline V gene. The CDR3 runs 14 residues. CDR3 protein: CASSSGLAGDTQYF. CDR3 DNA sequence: TGTGCCAGCAGCTCAGGACTAGCGGGGGATACGCAGTATTTT.

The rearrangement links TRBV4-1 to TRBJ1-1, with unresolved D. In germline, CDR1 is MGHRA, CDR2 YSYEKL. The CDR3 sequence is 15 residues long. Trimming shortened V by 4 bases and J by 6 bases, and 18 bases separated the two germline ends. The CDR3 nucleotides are TGCGCCAGCAGCCTATCACCTGACTTTAGAGCTGAAGCTTTCTTT. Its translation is CASSLSPDFRAEAFF.

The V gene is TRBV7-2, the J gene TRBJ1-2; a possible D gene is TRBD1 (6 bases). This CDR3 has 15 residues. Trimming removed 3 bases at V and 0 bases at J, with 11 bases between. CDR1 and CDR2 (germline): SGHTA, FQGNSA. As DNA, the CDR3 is TGTGCCAGCAGCTTCATGGACAGAGCTAACTATGGCTACACCTTC. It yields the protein CASSFMDRANYGYTF.

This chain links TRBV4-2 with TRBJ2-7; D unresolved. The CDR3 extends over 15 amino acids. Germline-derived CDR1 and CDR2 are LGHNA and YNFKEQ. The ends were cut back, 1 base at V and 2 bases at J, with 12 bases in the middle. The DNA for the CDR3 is TGTGCCAGCAGCCAAGTTAGTAGCCGAACCTACGAGCAGTACTTC. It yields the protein CASSQVSSRTYEQYF.

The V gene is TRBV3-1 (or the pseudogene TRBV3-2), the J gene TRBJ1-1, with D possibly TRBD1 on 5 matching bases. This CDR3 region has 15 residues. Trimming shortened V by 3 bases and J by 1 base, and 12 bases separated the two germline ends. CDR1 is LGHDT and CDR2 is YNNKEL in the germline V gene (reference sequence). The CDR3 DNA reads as TGTGCCAGCAGCCAGGACACCACTAAGAACACTGAAGCTTTCTTT. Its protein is CASSQDTTKNTEAFF.

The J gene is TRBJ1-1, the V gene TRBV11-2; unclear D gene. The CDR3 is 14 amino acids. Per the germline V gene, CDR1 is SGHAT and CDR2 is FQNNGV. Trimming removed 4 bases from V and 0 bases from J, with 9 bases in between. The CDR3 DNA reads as TGTGCCAGCAGCTCGGGAGGAATGAACACTGAAGCTTTCTTT. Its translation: CASSSGGMNTEAFF.

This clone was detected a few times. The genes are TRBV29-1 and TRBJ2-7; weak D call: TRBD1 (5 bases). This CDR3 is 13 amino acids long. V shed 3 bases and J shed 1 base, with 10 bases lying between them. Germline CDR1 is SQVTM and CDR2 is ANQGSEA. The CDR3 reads CSVDLDNSYEQYF. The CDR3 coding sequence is TGCAGCGTTGACCTGGACAATTCCTACGAGCAGTACTTC.

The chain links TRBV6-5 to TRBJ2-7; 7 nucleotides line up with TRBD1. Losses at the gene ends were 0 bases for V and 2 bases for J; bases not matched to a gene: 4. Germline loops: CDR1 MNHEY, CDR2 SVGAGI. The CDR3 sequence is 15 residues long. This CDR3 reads CASSYSSGGTYEQYF. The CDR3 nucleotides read TGTGCCAGCAGTTACTCGTCAGGGGGTACCTACGAGCAGTACTTC.

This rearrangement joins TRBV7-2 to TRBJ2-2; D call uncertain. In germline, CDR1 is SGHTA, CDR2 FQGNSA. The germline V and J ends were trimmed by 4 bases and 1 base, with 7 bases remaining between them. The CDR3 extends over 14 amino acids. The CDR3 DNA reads TGTGCCAGCAGCTACACGGTGAACACCGGGGAGCTGTTTTTT. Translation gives CASSYTVNTGELFF.

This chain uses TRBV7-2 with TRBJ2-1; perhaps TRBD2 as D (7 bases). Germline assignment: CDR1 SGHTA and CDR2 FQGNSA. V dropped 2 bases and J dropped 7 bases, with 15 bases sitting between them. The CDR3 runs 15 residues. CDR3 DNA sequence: TGTGCCAGCAGCTTATGGGGGGGCCCAGGGAATGAGCAGTTCTTC. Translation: CASSLWGGPGNEQFF. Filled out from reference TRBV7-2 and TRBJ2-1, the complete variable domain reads GAGVSQSPSNKVTEKGKDVELRCDPISGHTALYWYRQSLGQGLEFLIYFQGNSAPDKSGLPSDRFSAERTGGSVSTLTIQRTQQEDSAVYLCASSLWGGPGNEQFFGPGTRLTVL.

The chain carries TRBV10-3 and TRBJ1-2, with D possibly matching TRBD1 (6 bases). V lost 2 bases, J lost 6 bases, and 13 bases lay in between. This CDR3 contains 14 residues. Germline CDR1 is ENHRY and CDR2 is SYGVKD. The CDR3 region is CAISESRRDNGYTF. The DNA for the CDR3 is TGTGCCATCAGTGAGAGTCGGAGGGACAATGGCTACACCTTC.